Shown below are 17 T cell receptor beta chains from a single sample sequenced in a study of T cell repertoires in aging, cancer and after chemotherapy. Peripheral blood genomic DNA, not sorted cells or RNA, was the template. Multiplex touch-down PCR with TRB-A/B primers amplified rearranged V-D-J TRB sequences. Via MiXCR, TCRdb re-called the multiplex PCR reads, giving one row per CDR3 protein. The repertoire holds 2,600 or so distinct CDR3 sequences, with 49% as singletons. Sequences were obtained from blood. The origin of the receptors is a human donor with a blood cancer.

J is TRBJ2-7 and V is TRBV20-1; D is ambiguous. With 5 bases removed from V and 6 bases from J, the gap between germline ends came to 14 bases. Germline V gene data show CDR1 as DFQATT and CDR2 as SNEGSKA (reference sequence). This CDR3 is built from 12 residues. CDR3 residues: CSAPEQVSEQYF. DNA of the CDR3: TGCAGTGCTCCAGAGCAAGTCAGCGAGCAGTACTTC.

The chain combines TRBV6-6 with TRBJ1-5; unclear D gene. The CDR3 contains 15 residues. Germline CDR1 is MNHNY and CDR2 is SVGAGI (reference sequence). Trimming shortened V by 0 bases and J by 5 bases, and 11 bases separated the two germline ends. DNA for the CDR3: TGTGCCAGCAGTTACTCGGTTGGCGAGGATCAGCCCCAGCATTTT. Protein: CASSYSVGEDQPQHF.

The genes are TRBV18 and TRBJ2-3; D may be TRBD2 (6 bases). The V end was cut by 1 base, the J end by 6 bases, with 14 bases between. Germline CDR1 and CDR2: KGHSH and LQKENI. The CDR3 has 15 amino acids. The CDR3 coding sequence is TGTGCCAGCTCACCACTTCCGGGGGATAGGGATACGCAGTATTTT. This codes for CASSPLPGDRDTQYF.

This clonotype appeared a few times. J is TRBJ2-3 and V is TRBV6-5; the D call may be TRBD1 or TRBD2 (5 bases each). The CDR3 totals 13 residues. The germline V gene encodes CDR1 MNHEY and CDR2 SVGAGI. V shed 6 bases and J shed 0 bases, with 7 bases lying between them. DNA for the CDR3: TGTGCCAGCAGCTGGGACAGCACAGATACGCAGTATTTT. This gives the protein CASSWDSTDTQYF.

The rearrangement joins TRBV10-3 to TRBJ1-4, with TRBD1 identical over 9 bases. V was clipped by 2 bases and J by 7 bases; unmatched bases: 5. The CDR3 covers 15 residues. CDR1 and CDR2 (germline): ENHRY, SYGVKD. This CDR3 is CAISEPGTGSEKLFF. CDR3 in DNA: TGTGCCATCAGTGAGCCCGGGACAGGGAGTGAAAAACTGTTTTTT.

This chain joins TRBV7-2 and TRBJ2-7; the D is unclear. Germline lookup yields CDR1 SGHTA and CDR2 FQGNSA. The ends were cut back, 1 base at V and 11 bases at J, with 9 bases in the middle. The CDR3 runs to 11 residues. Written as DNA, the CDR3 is TGTGCCAGCAGCTTAGTCCAGGAGAAGTACTTC. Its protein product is CASSLVQEKYF.

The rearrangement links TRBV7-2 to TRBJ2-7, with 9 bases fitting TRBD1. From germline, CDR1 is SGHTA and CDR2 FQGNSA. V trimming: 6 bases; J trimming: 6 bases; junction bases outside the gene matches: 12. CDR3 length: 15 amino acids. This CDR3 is CASRALRDRASEQYF. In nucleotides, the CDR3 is TGTGCCAGCAGGGCCCTTAGGGACAGGGCTTCCGAGCAGTACTTC.

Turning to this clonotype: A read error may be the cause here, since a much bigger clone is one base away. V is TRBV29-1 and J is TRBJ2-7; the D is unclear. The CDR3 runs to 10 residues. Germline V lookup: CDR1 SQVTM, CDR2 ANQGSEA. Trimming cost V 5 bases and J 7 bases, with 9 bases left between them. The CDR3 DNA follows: TGCAGCGTTCGATCTCGGGAGCAGTACTTC. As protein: CSVRSREQYF.

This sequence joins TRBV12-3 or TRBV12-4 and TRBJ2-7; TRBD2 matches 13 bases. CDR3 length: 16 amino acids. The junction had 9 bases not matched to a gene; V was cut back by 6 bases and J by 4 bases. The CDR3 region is CASSQVGLAGTYEQYF. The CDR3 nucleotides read TGTGCCAGCAGCCAAGTGGGACTAGCGGGAACATACGAGCAGTACTTC.

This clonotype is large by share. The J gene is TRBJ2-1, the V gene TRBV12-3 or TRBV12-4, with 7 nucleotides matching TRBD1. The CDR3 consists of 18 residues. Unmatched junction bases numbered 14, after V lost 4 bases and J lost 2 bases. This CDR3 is CASSSFTIGQAAYNEQFF. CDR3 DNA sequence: TGTGCCAGCAGTTCCTTCACGATTGGACAGGCCGCCTACAATGAGCAGTTCTTC.

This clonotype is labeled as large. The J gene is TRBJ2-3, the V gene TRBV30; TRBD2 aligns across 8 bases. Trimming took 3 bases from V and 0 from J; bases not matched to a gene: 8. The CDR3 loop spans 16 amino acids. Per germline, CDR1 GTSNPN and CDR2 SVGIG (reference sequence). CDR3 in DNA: TGTGCCTGGAGCCGTTGGGCGGGAGGTAGCACAGATACGCAGTATTTT. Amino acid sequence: CAWSRWAGGSTDTQYF.

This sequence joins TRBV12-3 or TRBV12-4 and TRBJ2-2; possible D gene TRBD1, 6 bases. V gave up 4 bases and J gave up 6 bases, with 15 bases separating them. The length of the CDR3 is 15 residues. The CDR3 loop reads CASSYRQGYAGELFF. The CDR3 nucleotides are TGTGCCAGCAGTTACCGGCAGGGGTATGCCGGGGAGCTGTTTTTT.

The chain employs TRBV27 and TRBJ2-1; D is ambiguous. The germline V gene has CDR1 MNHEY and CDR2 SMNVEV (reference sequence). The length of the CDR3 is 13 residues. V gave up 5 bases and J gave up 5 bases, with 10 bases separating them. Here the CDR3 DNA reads TGTGCCAGCAGTCTCGGTATCAACAATGAGCAGTTCTTC. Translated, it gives CASSLGINNEQFF.

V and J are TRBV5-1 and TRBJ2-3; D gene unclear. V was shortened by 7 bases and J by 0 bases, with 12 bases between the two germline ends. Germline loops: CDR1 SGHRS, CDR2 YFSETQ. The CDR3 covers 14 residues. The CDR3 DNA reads TGCGCCAGCGGCCGATCCTCTAGCACAGATACGCAGTATTTT. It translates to CASGRSSSTDTQYF. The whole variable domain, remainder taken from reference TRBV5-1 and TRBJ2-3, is KAGVTQTPRYLIKTRGQQVTLSCSPISGHRSVSWYQQTPGQGLQFLFEYFSETQRNKGNFPGRFSGRQFSNSRSEMNVSTLELGDSALYLCASGRSSSTDTQYFGPGTRLTVL.

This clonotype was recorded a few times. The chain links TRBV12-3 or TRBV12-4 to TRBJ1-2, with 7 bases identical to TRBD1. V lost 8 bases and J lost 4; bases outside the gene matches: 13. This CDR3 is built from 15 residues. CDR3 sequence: CASSPPRGQSYGYTF. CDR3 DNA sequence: TGTGCCAGCTCCCCCCCTCGGGGACAGAGCTATGGCTACACCTTC.

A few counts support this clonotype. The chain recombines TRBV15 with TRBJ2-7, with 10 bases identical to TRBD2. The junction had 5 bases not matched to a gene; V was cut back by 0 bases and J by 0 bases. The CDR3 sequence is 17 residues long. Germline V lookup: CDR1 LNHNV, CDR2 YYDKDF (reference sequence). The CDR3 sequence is CATSRDMGLASSYEQYF. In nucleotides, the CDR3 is TGTGCCACCAGCAGAGATATGGGACTAGCGAGCTCCTACGAGCAGTACTTC.

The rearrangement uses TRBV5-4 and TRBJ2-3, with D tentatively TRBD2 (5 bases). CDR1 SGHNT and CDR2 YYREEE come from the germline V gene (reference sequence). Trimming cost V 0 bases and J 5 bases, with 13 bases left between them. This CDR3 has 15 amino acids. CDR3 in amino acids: CASSLGSSVVDTQYF. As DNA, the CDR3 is TGTGCCAGCAGCTTGGGGAGTAGCGTGGTAGATACGCAGTATTTT.